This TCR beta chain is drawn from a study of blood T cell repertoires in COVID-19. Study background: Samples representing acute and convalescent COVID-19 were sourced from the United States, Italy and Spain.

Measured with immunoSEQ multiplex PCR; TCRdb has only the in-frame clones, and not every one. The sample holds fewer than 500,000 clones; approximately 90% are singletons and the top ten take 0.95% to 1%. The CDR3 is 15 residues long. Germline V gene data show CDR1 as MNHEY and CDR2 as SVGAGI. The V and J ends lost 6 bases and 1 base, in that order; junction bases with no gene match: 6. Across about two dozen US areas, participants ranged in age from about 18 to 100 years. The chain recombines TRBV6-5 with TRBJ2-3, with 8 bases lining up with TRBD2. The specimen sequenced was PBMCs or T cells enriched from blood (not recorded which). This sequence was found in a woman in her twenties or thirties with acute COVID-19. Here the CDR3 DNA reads TGTGCCAGCAGCCTCTGGCGGGGGGGCACAGATACGCAGTATTTT. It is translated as CASSLWRGGTDTQYF.